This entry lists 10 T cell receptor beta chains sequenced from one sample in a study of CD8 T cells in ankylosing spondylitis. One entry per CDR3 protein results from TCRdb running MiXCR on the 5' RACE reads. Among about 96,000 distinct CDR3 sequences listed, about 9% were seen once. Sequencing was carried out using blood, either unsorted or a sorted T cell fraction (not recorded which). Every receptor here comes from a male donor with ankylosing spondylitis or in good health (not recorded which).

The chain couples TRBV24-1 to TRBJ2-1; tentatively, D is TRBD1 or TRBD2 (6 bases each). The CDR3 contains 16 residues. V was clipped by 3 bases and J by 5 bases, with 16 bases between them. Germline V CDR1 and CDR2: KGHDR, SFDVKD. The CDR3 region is CATSDRGAPSDNEQFF. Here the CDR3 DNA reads TGTGCCACCAGTGATAGGGGGGCACCTTCGGACAATGAGCAGTTCTTC.

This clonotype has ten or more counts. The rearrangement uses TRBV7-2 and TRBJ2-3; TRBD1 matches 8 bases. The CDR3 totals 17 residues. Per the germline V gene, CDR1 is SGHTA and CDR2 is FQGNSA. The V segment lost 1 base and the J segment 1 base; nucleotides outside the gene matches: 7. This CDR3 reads CASSLGLPGQGTDTQYF. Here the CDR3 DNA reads TGTGCCAGCAGCTTAGGGTTACCGGGACAGGGCACAGATACGCAGTATTTT. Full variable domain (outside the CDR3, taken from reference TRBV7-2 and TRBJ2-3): GAGVSQSPSNKVTEKGKDVELRCDPISGHTALYWYRQSLGQGLEFLIYFQGNSAPDKSGLPSDRFSAERTGGSVSTLTIQRTQQEDSAVYLCASSLGLPGQGTDTQYFGPGTRLTVL.

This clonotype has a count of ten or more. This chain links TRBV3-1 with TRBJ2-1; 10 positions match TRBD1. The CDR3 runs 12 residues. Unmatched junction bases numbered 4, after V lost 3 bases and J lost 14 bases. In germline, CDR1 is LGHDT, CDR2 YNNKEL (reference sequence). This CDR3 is CASSHSGTGEFF. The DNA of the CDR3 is TGTGCCAGCAGCCACAGCGGGACAGGGGAGTTCTTC.

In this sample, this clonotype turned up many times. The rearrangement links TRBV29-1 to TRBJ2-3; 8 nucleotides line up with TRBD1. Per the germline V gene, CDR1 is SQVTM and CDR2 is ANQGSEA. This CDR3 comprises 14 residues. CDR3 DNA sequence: TGCAGTGCCGGACAGGGCGAAAGCACAGATACGCAGTATTTT. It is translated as CSAGQGESTDTQYF.

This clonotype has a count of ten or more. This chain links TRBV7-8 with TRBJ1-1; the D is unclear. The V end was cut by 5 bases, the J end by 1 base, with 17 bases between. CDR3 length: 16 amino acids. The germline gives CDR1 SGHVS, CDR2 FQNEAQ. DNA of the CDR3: TGTGCCAGCAGCCAAACCCGGGTCTCACGGAACACTGAAGCTTTCTTT. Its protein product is CASSQTRVSRNTEAFF. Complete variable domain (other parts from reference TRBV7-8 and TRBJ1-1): GAGVSQSPRYKVAKRGQDVALRCDPISGHVSLFWYQQALGQGPEFLTYFQNEAQLDKSGLPSDRFFAERPEGSVSTLKIQRTQQEDSAVYLCASSQTRVSRNTEAFFGQGTRLTVV.

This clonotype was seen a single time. The CDR3 DNA reads TGTGCCAGCAGTGAGGTAGCCAAAAACATTCAGTACTTC. Residues: CASSEVAKNIQYF. J is TRBJ2-4 and V is TRBV2, with no clear D. In germline, CDR1 is SNHLY, CDR2 FYNNEI. The V and J ends lost 3 bases and 0 bases respectively, with 3 bases between them. The CDR3 is 13 residues long.

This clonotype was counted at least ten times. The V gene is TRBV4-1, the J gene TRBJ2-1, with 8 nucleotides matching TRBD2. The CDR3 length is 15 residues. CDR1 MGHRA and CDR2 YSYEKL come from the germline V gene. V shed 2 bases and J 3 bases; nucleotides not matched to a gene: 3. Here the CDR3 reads CASSQFSGDYNEQFF. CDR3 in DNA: TGCGCCAGCAGCCAATTTAGCGGGGACTACAATGAGCAGTTCTTC.

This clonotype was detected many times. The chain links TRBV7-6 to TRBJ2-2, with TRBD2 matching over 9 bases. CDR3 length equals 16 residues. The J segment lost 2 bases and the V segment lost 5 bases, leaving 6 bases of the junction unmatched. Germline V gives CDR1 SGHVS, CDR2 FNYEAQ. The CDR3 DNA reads TGTGCCAGCAGCCCACGGCGGGGGGGAAACACCGGGGAGCTGTTTTTT. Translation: CASSPRRGGNTGELFF.

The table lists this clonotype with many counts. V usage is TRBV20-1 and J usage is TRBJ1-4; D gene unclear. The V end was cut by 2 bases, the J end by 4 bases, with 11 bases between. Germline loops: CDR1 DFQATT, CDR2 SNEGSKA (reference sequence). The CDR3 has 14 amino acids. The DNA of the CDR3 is TGCAGTGCTAGACCCCCAGAACATAATGAAAAACTGTTTTTT. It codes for CSARPPEHNEKLFF.

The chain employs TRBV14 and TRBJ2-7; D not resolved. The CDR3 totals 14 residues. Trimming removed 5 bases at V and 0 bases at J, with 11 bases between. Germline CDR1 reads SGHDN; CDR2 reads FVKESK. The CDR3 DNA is TGTGCCAGCAGCTCACGGTACCACTCCTACGAGCAGTACTTC. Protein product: CASSSRYHSYEQYF.